This is a list of T cell receptor beta chains from one sample in a study of blood T cell repertoires in COVID-19. Profiling relied on immunoSEQ multiplex PCR, and the TCRdb table lists in-frame clones only, not all of them. The table lists 200,000 to 300,000 clones, roughly 80% of them singletons, with 6% to 9.5% in the top ten. Sequenced sample: peripheral blood. The receptors shown here come from a woman of 80 years or more with acute or convalescent COVID-19. Each CDR3 is given with its conserved first and last residue. The D gene is left open where the match is weak. The size of a clone is reported for some rows only, either as once, few or many, or as a class for expanded clones.

NA	TRBV5-1	NA	TRBJ1-3	CASSLGSEPPGNTIYF	TGCGCCAGCAGCTTGGGGAGTGAACCACCGGGAAACACCATATATTTT
TRBD2	TRBV9	NA	TRBJ2-1	CASSPGLAGYNEQFF	TGTGCCAGCAGCCCCGGACTAGCGGGTTACAATGAGCAGTTCTTC
TRBD1	TRBV19	few	TRBJ2-3	CASSTRLQGITDTQYF	TGTGCCAGTAGTACCCGACTACAGGGGATCACAGATACGCAGTATTTT
TRBD1	TRBV5-1	NA	TRBJ1-6	CASTGTGTGGNSPLHF	TGCGCCAGCACCGGGACCGGGACAGGGGGCAATTCACCCCTCCACTTT
TRBD1	TRBV6-1	NA	TRBJ1-3	CASSEEGTGRKNTIYF	TGTGCCAGCAGTGAAGAGGGGACAGGGAGGAAAAACACCATATATTTT
NA	TRBV5-1	NA	TRBJ2-5	CASSDDSQETQYF	TGCGCCAGCAGCGATGACAGCCAAGAGACCCAGTACTTC
TRBD1	TRBV27	NA	TRBJ1-5	CASRKGQQSNQPQHF	TGTGCCAGCAGAAAGGGACAGCAAAGCAATCAGCCCCAGCATTTT
NA	TRBV28	NA	TRBJ1-1	CASSWAGENTEAFF	TGTGCCAGCAGTTGGGCAGGGGAGAACACTGAAGCTTTCTTT
TRBD2	TRBV27	NA	TRBJ2-3	CASSELAEIYTDTQYF	TGTGCCAGCAGTGAACTAGCGGAGATATACACAGATACGCAGTATTTT
TRBD2	TRBV10-2	NA	TRBJ2-1	CASSDVAGGKNNEQFF	TGCGCCAGCAGTGACGTGGCGGGAGGGAAAAACAATGAGCAGTTCTTC
NA	TRBV9	NA	TRBJ1-6	CASSVQENSPLHF	TGTGCCAGCAGCGTACAGGAAAATTCACCCCTCCACTTT
TRBD2	TRBV19	NA	TRBJ2-1	CASRSSSGSKYNEQFF	TGTGCCAGTAGAAGTTCTAGCGGGAGTAAATACAATGAGCAGTTCTTC
NA	TRBV2	NA	TRBJ2-7	CASSATGTASYEQYF	TGTGCCAGCAGTGCAACAGGGACCGCTAGCTACGAGCAGTACTTC
NA	TRBV20-1	NA	TRBJ2-7	CSGREDYEQYF	TGCAGTGGACGGGAAGATTACGAGCAGTACTTC
NA	TRBV12-3/TRBV12-4	NA	TRBJ2-2	CASHRVDGELFF	TGTGCCAGCCACAGGGTAGACGGGGAGCTGTTTTTT
TRBD1	TRBV19	NA	TRBJ2-7	CASSLRQGSYEQYF	TGTGCCAGTAGTCTCAGACAGGGCTCCTACGAGCAGTACTTC
TRBD1	TRBV2	NA	TRBJ2-2	CASSEVGTGIGELFF	TGTGCCAGCAGTGAAGTCGGGACAGGCATAGGGGAGCTGTTTTTT
TRBD2	TRBV11-2	NA	TRBJ2-7	CASAGPSYEQYF	TGTGCCTCAGCGGGGCCCTCCTACGAGCAGTACTTC
NA	TRBV7-8	NA	TRBJ2-7	CASSRNREYEQYF	TGTGCCAGCAGCCGCAACAGGGAGTACGAGCAGTACTTC
NA	TRBV7-2	NA	TRBJ1-4	CASSLGGGGEKLFF	TGTGCCAGCAGCCTTGGGGGAGGGGGGGAAAAACTGTTTTTT
TRBD2	TRBV6-6	NA	TRBJ2-1	CASSWTSGDTNEQFF	TGTGCCAGCAGCTGGACTAGCGGGGACACCAATGAGCAGTTCTTC
TRBD2	TRBV29-1	NA	TRBJ2-3	CSVEALAGLGLGTDTQYF	TGCAGCGTTGAGGCATTAGCGGGATTGGGGTTGGGCACAGATACGCAGTATTTT
TRBD2	TRBV5-4	NA	TRBJ2-3	CASSLGGTTKADTQYF	TGTGCCAGCAGCTTGGGCGGGACTACTAAGGCAGATACGCAGTATTTT
TRBD1	TRBV2	few	TRBJ1-4	CASSVGQVNEKLFF	TGTGCCAGCAGTGTGGGACAGGTTAATGAAAAACTGTTTTTT
TRBD2	TRBV3-1/TRBV3-2	few	TRBJ2-6	CASSQVSGRARVSGANVLTF	TGTGCCAGCAGCCAAGTTAGCGGGAGGGCCAGGGTCTCTGGGGCCAACGTCCTGACTTTC
TRBD2	TRBV6-2/TRBV6-3	NA	TRBJ2-1	CASRPSGSPYNEQFF	TGTGCCAGCAGACCTAGCGGGAGCCCTTACAATGAGCAGTTCTTC
TRBD1	TRBV10-3	NA	TRBJ2-1	CATKVDRGNEQFF	TGTGCCACAAAAGTTGACAGGGGCAATGAGCAGTTCTTC
TRBD1	TRBV19	NA	TRBJ1-2	CASSSQGQGAGYGYTF	TGTGCCAGTAGTTCCCAGGGGCAGGGGGCCGGATATGGCTACACCTTC
NA	TRBV21-1	NA	TRBJ2-6	CASTYRGSWISGANVLTF	TGTGCCAGCACCTATAGGGGGAGTTGGATCTCTGGGGCCAACGTCCTGACTTTC
NA	TRBV10-2	NA	TRBJ1-6	CASSSVGSHNSPLHF	TGCGCCAGCAGTTCGGTGGGGAGTCATAATTCACCCCTCCACTTT
NA	TRBV15	NA	TRBJ2-1	CATSEGTSNEQFF	TGTGCCACCAGCGAGGGGACTTCCAATGAGCAGTTCTTC
TRBD2	TRBV10-1	NA	TRBJ2-5	CASSEGAPGLAGEETQYF	TGCGCCAGCAGTGAGGGGGCCCCGGGACTAGCGGGGGAAGAGACCCAGTACTTC
NA	TRBV29-1	once	TRBJ2-7	CSVDPTGSSYEQYF	TGCAGCGTTGATCCTACAGGGAGCTCCTACGAGCAGTACTTC
NA	TRBV5-1	NA	TRBJ2-1	CASTYGGALGNEQFF	TGCGCCAGCACCTATGGGGGGGCATTAGGCAATGAGCAGTTCTTC
NA	TRBV6-5	NA	TRBJ1-6	CASRGGQGSPLHF	TGTGCCAGCAGAGGGGGACAAGGCTCACCCCTCCACTTT
NA	TRBV6-5	NA	TRBJ1-2	CASSYGQGGYTF	TGTGCCAGCAGTTACGGTCAGGGGGGCTACACCTTC
NA	TRBV18	NA	TRBJ1-1	CASSPPSQSTEAFF	TGTGCCAGCTCACCACCGTCCCAGTCTACTGAAGCTTTCTTT
NA	TRBV9	NA	TRBJ1-6	CASSVEGGSPLHF	TGTGCCAGCAGCGTAGAGGGAGGTTCACCCCTCCACTTT
TRBD2	TRBV7-9	NA	TRBJ2-7	CASCLAGGGEQYF	TGTGCGAGCTGTCTAGCGGGGGGCGGGGAGCAGTACTTC
TRBD2	TRBV7-3	NA	TRBJ2-1	CASSWTSGYNEQFF	TGTGCCAGCAGCTGGACTAGCGGATACAATGAGCAGTTCTTC
TRBD2	TRBV19	NA	TRBJ2-2	CASSIALAGGTGELFF	TGTGCCAGTAGTATAGCACTAGCGGGGGGGACCGGGGAGCTGTTTTTT
NA	TRBV15	NA	TRBJ2-7	CATSNGAYEQYF	TGTGCCACCAGCAACGGAGCCTACGAGCAGTACTTC
NA	TRBV19	few	TRBJ1-1	CASSKIGNTEAFF	TGTGCCAGTAGCAAAATCGGGAACACTGAAGCTTTCTTT
TRBD1	TRBV11-1	NA	TRBJ1-6	CASSSTGQISPLHF	TGTGCCAGCAGCTCAACGGGACAGATTTCACCCCTCCACTTT
NA	TRBV3-1/TRBV3-2	once	TRBJ2-6	CASSQRGTGANVLTF	TGTGCCAGCAGCCAACGGGGTACTGGGGCCAACGTCCTGACTTTC
TRBD2	TRBV11-2	NA	TRBJ2-5	CASSWLGLALETQYF	TGTGCCAGCAGCTGGTTGGGACTAGCGTTGGAGACCCAGTACTTC
NA	TRBV30	NA	TRBJ2-2	CAWSRGGTGELFF	TGTGCCTGGAGCCGCGGAGGAACCGGGGAGCTGTTTTTT
NA	TRBV2	NA	TRBJ1-1	CANSTFTEAFF	TGCGCCAACTCGACATTCACTGAAGCTTTCTTT
NA	TRBV27	NA	TRBJ2-6	CASSLIKGAGANVLTF	TGTGCCAGCAGTTTAATAAAGGGGGCTGGGGCCAACGTCCTGACTTTC
TRBD1	TRBV5-1	NA	TRBJ1-3	CASSLAGGTGGHTIYF	TGCGCCAGCAGCTTGGCCGGCGGGACAGGGGGCCACACCATATATTTT
TRBD1	TRBV10-3	NA	TRBJ2-7	CAIRGTGDYEQYF	TGTGCCATCCGGGGGACAGGGGACTACGAGCAGTACTTC